This TCR beta chain was recorded in a study of CD8 T cells in Susac syndrome. Trimming took 4 bases from V and 1 from J, leaving 7 bases between them. CDR1 is LGHDT, CDR2 YNNKEL, per germline (reference sequence). The CDR3 has 13 amino acids. Random hexamers were used to reverse transcribe an amount of about 0.45 to 1 ug RNA. TCRdb ran MiXCR on the immunoSEQ multiplex PCR reads and lists one entry per CDR3 protein. The sample has approximately 210,000 distinct CDR3 sequences; roughly 96% are singletons. TCR beta was sequenced from blood CD8+ and CD4+ T cells. TEMRA cells were FACS-enriched and CD8+ and CD4+ T cells negatively isolated.

The sample taken for sequencing was CD4+ T cells from PBMCs. The chain couples TRBV3-1 to TRBJ1-1; no firm D call. The TCR sequence derives from a human donor with multiple sclerosis. CDR3 loop: CASSREANTEAFF. CDR3 DNA sequence: TGTGCCAGCAGCCGGGAGGCGAACACTGAAGCTTTCTTT.